The rows below give T cell receptor beta chains drawn from one sample of a study of T-cell memory formation after mild COVID-19. Using its own MiXCR run on the 5' RACE reads, TCRdb lists one record per CDR3 protein. The sample yields 150,000 to 200,000 distinct CDR3 sequences, approximately 10% seen once. Sequencing was carried out using PBMCs or a T cell subset sorted from them (not recorded which). The source of these receptors is a young man who had mild COVID-19 (a few samples of this study predate the infection). Cell type and time point are not known. CDR3s include the opening cysteine and the closing phenylalanine or tryptophan. A D gene is named only where the DNA matches it firmly. Clone size is stated in some rows and not others, as once, few, many or a class when expanded.

>TRBV7-9|TRBD2|few|TRBJ2-3
CASSPERGATDTQYF
TGTGCCAGCAGCCCTGAGCGGGGGGCCACAGATACGCAGTATTTT
>TRBV12-3/TRBV12-4|-|many|TRBJ2-7
CASISPVQGSKYEQYF
TGTGCCAGCATCTCTCCAGTCCAGGGGTCAAAATACGAGCAGTACTTC
>TRBV5-1|-|-|TRBJ2-3
CASSHGGYYTDTQYF
TGCGCCAGCAGCCACGGCGGGTACTACACAGATACGCAGTATTTT
>TRBV20-1|-|-|TRBJ1-5
CSARGGGVQGHNQPQHF
TGCAGTGCTAGGGGAGGGGGAGTACAGGGTCACAATCAGCCCCAGCATTTT
>TRBV10-3|-|-|TRBJ1-2
CAINPGANYGYTF
TGTGCCATCAATCCGGGGGCTAACTATGGCTACACCTTC
>TRBV5-1|-|few|TRBJ2-2
CASSPLTSPNTGELFF
TGCGCCAGCAGCCCCCTCACTAGCCCGAACACCGGGGAGCTGTTTTTT
>TRBV5-6|-|few|TRBJ2-1
CASSPTSLGDEQFF
TGTGCCAGCAGCCCCACGTCCTTGGGGGATGAGCAGTTCTTC
>TRBV9|TRBD1|many|TRBJ2-5
CASSPGQGRETQYF
TGCGCCAGCAGTCCGGGACAGGGGCGAGAGACCCAGTACTTC
>TRBV18|-|-|TRBJ1-5
CASSPGEVQPQHF
TGTGCCAGCTCACCAGGGGAGGTTCAGCCCCAGCATTTT
>TRBV4-3|TRBD2|-|TRBJ2-2
CASSQGSGTNTGELFF
TGCGCCAGCAGCCAAGGGAGCGGGACCAACACCGGGGAGCTGTTTTTT
>TRBV20-1|-|few|TRBJ1-5
CSASRESNQPQHF
TGCAGTGCTAGTCGTGAAAGCAATCAGCCCCAGCATTTT
>TRBV7-9|-|-|TRBJ1-5
CASSLRGQGYQPQHF
TGTGCCAGCAGCTTAAGAGGGCAGGGGTATCAGCCCCAGCATTTT
>TRBV5-1|-|-|TRBJ2-5
CASSFGWTEETQYF
TGCGCCAGCAGCTTCGGATGGACGGAAGAGACCCAGTACTTC
>TRBV6-2/TRBV6-3|TRBD1|-|TRBJ1-6
CASRSDRGGSPLHF
TGTGCCAGCAGATCCGACAGGGGGGGTTCACCCCTCCACTTT
>TRBV2|-|-|TRBJ2-1
CAFQEDEQFF
TGTGCTTTTCAAGAGGATGAGCAGTTCTTC
>TRBV7-9|-|-|TRBJ2-7
CASSKTTRAPYEQYF
TGTGCCAGCAGCAAAACGACCAGGGCCCCCTACGAGCAGTACTTC
>TRBV5-1|TRBD2|many|TRBJ2-5
CASSSGGTQEETQYF
TGCGCCAGCAGCTCGGGGGGGACTCAGGAAGAGACCCAGTACTTC
>TRBV5-1|TRBD1|many|TRBJ2-5
CASSGQGRIETQYF
TGCGCCAGCAGTGGACAGGGGAGGATTGAGACCCAGTACTTC
>TRBV29-1|-|-|TRBJ2-3
CSAGTRNADTQYF
TGCAGCGCAGGGACCCGTAACGCGGATACGCAGTATTTT
>TRBV12-3/TRBV12-4|-|few|TRBJ1-1
CASSLQIGTEAFF
TGTGCCAGCAGTTTACAGATAGGGACTGAAGCTTTCTTT